This note documents a single TCR beta chain sequence. Its antigen is undetermined. This record belongs to a study of beta chain features in type 1 diabetes. Study results and caveats: These data did not resolve whether HLA type affects TCRB rearrangement. Among type 1 diabetes patients, VDJ junctions had fewer insertions and more deletions.

Germline V gives CDR1 SNHLY, CDR2 FYNNEI. V was trimmed by 6 bases and J by 1 base, leaving 22 bases between them. The CDR3 has 17 residues. cDNA synthesis used the whole RNA isolate, giving expressed TCRB sequences. Sequencing used immunoSEQ multiplex PCR; TCRdb keeps in-frame clones, though not all of them. The data hold some 220,000 clones, with about 11% observed a single time. This clonotype originated in a man between 18 and 35 years old in good health. The V call is TRBV2, the J call TRBJ2-7, with D possibly TRBD1 on 6 matching bases. The sample was central memory CD4+ T cells from blood. The CDR3 coding sequence is TGTGCCAGCAGGGCATTCCCCAGGGGTCCCTCGTCCTACGAGCAGTACTTC. Protein sequence: CASRAFPRGPSSYEQYF. The whole variable domain, remainder taken from reference TRBV2 and TRBJ2-7, is EPEVTQTPSHQVTQMGQEVILRCVPISNHLYFYWYRQILGQKVEFLVSFYNNEISEKSEIFDDQFSVERPDGSNFTLKIRSTKLEDSAMYFCASRAFPRGPSSYEQYFGPGTRLTVT.